The clone carrying this TCR beta chain was counted ten times or more. Antigen: not known. Unique molecular identifiers were incorporated when the TCRbeta library was constructed. Using its own MiXCR run on the PCR reads, TCRdb lists one record per CDR3 protein. The repertoire holds around 300,000 distinct CDR3 sequences, with around 10% as singletons. Germline assignment: CDR1 SGHTA and CDR2 FQGNSA. The CDR3 has 15 residues. V lost 1 base and J lost 4; bases outside the gene matches: 5. This specimen belongs to a study of T-cell reconstitution after alpha-beta-depleted transplantation in children. Study findings and constraints: There were some patients whose high TCRbeta diversity at day 60 came from surviving recipient T cells and thymic progenitors.

Specimen: PBMCs, collected before TCRalphabeta/CD19-depleted stem cell transplant. This clonotype originated in a boy under two years old with acute myeloid leukemia, due to receive a stem cell transplant. V usage is TRBV7-2 and J usage is TRBJ2-3; 7 nucleotides match TRBD2. The CDR3 region has the DNA TGTGCCAGCAGCTTAGTACCGGGGGGACCAGATACGCAGTATTTT. It encodes CASSLVPGGPDTQYF.